These 5 T cell receptor beta chains originate from one sample sequenced in a study of response to subunit inactivated influenza vaccine (dated by TCRdb to the late 2010s). The receptor library was made with RT-PCR. Sequencing instrument: Illumina HiSeq 2500. TCRdb passed the public sequencing reads through fastp at Q25 and MiXCR, retaining productive beta sequences. Here each entry gathers all rows of one CDR3 protein and keeps the most common genes and DNA. For this sample there are 650,000 to 800,000 distinct CDR3 sequences; approximately 14% appear just once. Around 6.5% of the sample belongs to the ten largest clones. This specimen was PBMCs from blood, taken around 15 days before vaccination. These receptor sequences come from a man between 50 and 59 years old who received an inactivated influenza vaccine. Donor details come from another sample of the same person, matched by shared clones.

At least ten counts were recorded for this clonotype. The V call is TRBV5-5, the J call TRBJ2-1, with D possibly matching TRBD1 (6 bases). V was shortened by 0 bases and J by 5 bases, with 12 bases between the two germline ends. Germline V gene data show CDR1 as SGHKS and CDR2 as YYEKEE (reference sequence). The CDR3 has 15 residues. The CDR3 DNA is TGTGCCAGCAGCTTGGTAGAACAGGGAGACAATGAGCAGTTCTTC. Protein: CASSLVEQGDNEQFF.

The V call is TRBV5-1, the J call TRBJ2-7, with TRBD2 as a possible D gene (7 bases). Germline V gene data show CDR1 as SGHRS and CDR2 as YFSETQ. V shed 0 bases and J shed 3 bases, with 13 bases lying between them. CDR3 length equals 15 residues. The CDR3 nucleotides read TGCGCCAGCAGCTTGGAGGGGGGGATCGGCTACGAGCAGTACTTC. Protein product: CASSLEGGIGYEQYF.

The chain employs TRBV19 and TRBJ1-5; D gene uncertain. The V end was cut by 3 bases, the J end by 9 bases, with 9 bases between. CDR1 LNHDA and CDR2 SQIVND come from the germline V gene (reference sequence). The CDR3 spans 12 residues. The CDR3 loop is CASSISLGPQHF. CDR3 nucleotides: TGTGCCAGTAGTATTTCCCTTGGGCCCCAGCATTTT.

This clonotype was detected only a few times. The gene calls are TRBV6-1 and TRBJ1-4, with unresolved D. The CDR3 sequence is 13 residues long. Trimming pared 8 bases from V and 8 bases from J, leaving 15 bases between. Looked up from germline, CDR1 is MNHNS and CDR2 is SASEGT. The CDR3 DNA follows: TGTGCCAGCGGGTCGGGAGGCCGGGAAAAACTGTTTTTT. This translates into CASGSGGREKLFF.

A note on this clonotype: A single base separates this from a much larger clone, so it may be a read error. The genes are TRBV7-2 and TRBJ2-7, with D perhaps TRBD1 (7 bases). CDR1 and CDR2 (germline): SGHTA, FQGNSA. The V gene lost 1 base and the J gene lost 3 bases, with 16 bases spanning the gap. This CDR3 spans 16 amino acids. CDR3 in DNA: TGTGCCAGCAGCTTAGATGGAGGGGGCCCCTACTACGAGCAGTACTTC. It yields the protein CASSLDGGGPYYEQYF.